This T cell receptor (beta chain) was observed in a study of T cell changes during pregnancy in multiple sclerosis (dated by TCRdb to between 2018 and 2021). Notes on the research overall: Changes in the T cell repertoire over the course of pregnancy were examined in this study in women with multiple sclerosis.

The library was generated by the immunoSEQ multiplex PCR assay. The clones in this table, taken by TCRdb from immuneACCESS, are in-frame only. Not every clone is retained; where verified, under half of the shortfall comes from an unresolved V gene, and the cause of the rest is unknown. The sample table lists approximately 100,000 clones, approximately 90% of them with a count of one. Of the sample, under 1.5% is held by the ten largest clones. As for this clone: Its antigen remains unidentified. No much larger clone is present one base from it, and per-base qualities are unavailable.

The V end gives up 1 base and the J end 4 bases, leaving 3 bases in the junction not matched to a gene. According to the germline V gene (reference sequence), CDR1 reads SGHNT and CDR2 reads YYREEE. Taken from cysteine to phenylalanine, the CDR3 has 14 residues. The retained sequence is limited to the CDR3, 42 bases, with the frame set at the first base. The receptor's source is a female donor with multiple sclerosis, enrolled in a pregnancy study. Rearrangement joined TRBV5-4 to TRBJ1-2; 8 middle bases align to TRBD1. The specimen was peripheral blood, collected in the second trimester of pregnancy. CDR3 reads: CASSLTGTGYGYTF. The DNA reads TGTGCCAGCAGCTTGACCGGGACAGGCTATGGCTACACCTTC.